These 22 T cell receptor beta chains were sequenced from one sample in a study of blood T cell repertoires in COVID-19. The table came from immunoSEQ multiplex PCR; TCRdb's copy has only in-frame clones and leaves some out. Of a few hundred thousand clones in the sample, approximately 80% are singletons; the top ten hold around 6.8%. Sequenced input: peripheral blood. These receptors all stem from a woman aged 45-59 years with acute or convalescent COVID-19.

The V gene is TRBV30, the J gene TRBJ2-3; D may be TRBD1 (6 bases). The CDR3 contains 13 residues. Germline values: CDR1 GTSNPN, CDR2 SVGIG (reference sequence). Trimming took 4 bases from V and 4 from J, leaving 12 bases between them. The CDR3 DNA sequence: TGTGCCTGGATGCCAGGGGCCTCAGATACGCAGTATTTT. This encodes CAWMPGASDTQYF.

The chain couples TRBV7-9 to TRBJ1-4, with no clear D. The CDR3 contains 15 residues. Between the trimmed V and J ends, which lost 5 bases and 0 bases, there was a span of 10 bases. The germline V gene has CDR1 SEHNR and CDR2 FQNEAQ (reference sequence). The CDR3 DNA reads TGTGCCAGCAGCCGAACAGATGCAACTAATGAAAAACTGTTTTTT. It encodes CASSRTDATNEKLFF.

The chain combines TRBV7-7 with TRBJ2-1, with TRBD1 as a possible D gene (5 bases). The CDR3 spans 13 residues. The germline V gene encodes CDR1 SSHAT and CDR2 FNYEAQ (reference sequence). Between the trimmed V and J ends, which lost 0 bases and 7 bases, there was a span of 7 bases. The CDR3 DNA sequence: TGTGCCAGCAGCTTAGCTTCAGGGAATGAGCAGTTCTTC. This gives the protein CASSLASGNEQFF. The entire variable domain, with the rest obtained from reference TRBV7-7 and TRBJ2-1, is as follows: GAGVSQSPRYKVTKRGQDVTLRCDPISSHATLYWYQQALGQGPEFLTYFNYEAQPDKSGLPSDRFSAERPEGSISTLTIQRTEQRDSAMYRCASSLASGNEQFFGPGTRLTVL.

The J gene is TRBJ2-5, the V gene TRBV5-6; 11 positions agree with TRBD2. The V gene's germline CDR1 is SGHDT and CDR2 YYEEEE. CDR3 size: 17 residues. The ends lost 7 bases at V and 4 bases at J; junction bases unmatched: 15. The CDR3 protein is CASGSVTSGSFGETQYF. The CDR3 region has the DNA TGTGCCAGCGGTAGTGTAACTAGCGGGAGTTTTGGAGAGACCCAGTACTTC.

The V call is TRBV9, the J call TRBJ2-3, with TRBD2 matching over 10 bases. After removal of 0 bases from V and 4 bases from J, the junction contained 2 bases not matched to a gene. The germline gives CDR1 SGDLS, CDR2 YYNGEE. There are 15 residues in the CDR3. The CDR3 is CASSVASGGPDTQYF. The CDR3 DNA reads TGTGCCAGCAGCGTAGCTAGCGGGGGTCCAGATACGCAGTATTTT.

This clone was found once. The chain couples TRBV7-3 to TRBJ2-3; D might be TRBD1 (5 bases). V lost 2 bases and J lost 5, with 8 bases in between. Germline V gives CDR1 SGHTA, CDR2 FQGTGA. The CDR3 spans 13 residues. In DNA, the CDR3 is TGTGCCAGCAGCTTATCCAGGGAAGATACGCAGTATTTT. The encoded protein is CASSLSREDTQYF.

The rearrangement joins TRBV5-1 to TRBJ2-7; possibly TRBD2 for D (6 bases). From germline, CDR1 is SGHRS and CDR2 YFSETQ. The CDR3 totals 13 residues. Trimming pared 4 bases from V and 0 bases from J, leaving 8 bases between. The CDR3 bases are TGCGCCAGCAGCGACGGGAGCTCCTACGAGCAGTACTTC. Translating gives CASSDGSSYEQYF.

CDR3 in DNA: TGTGCCAGCAGCTTGGGGAGCGGGGCCACTATAAGCAATGAGCAGTTCTTC. This translates into CASSLGSGATISNEQFF. V is TRBV5-4 and J is TRBJ2-1, with 7 positions matching TRBD2. The CDR3 length is 17 residues. V was pared by 0 bases and J by 6 bases, with 12 bases of the junction left unmatched. The germline gives CDR1 SGHNT, CDR2 YYREEE (reference sequence).

The V call is TRBV5-4, the J call TRBJ1-2; the D gene is possibly TRBD1 (6 bases). The CDR3 is made up of 13 amino acids. The V and J ends lost 2 bases and 7 bases respectively, with 12 bases between them. CDR1 and CDR2 from the germline V gene are SGHNT and YYREEE (reference sequence). The CDR3 reads CASSLTGYRGYTF. CDR3 DNA sequence: TGTGCCAGCAGCTTAACAGGGTATCGTGGCTACACCTTC.

This chain links TRBV6-5 with TRBJ2-3; TRBD1 might be the D (5 bases). Germline V gene sequence: CDR1 MNHEY, CDR2 SVGAGI. V lost 7 bases and J lost 6, with 17 bases in between. The CDR3 has 14 residues. Written as DNA, the CDR3 is TGTGCCAGCAAAAAGGAAGGTGGGGCGGATACGCAGTATTTT. This translates into CASKKEGGADTQYF.

The CDR3 spells CSVEDQRLRTDTQYF. The DNA of the CDR3 is TGCAGCGTTGAAGATCAGAGACTGCGCACAGATACGCAGTATTTT. V is TRBV29-1 and J is TRBJ2-3; D call uncertain. Germline V gene sequence: CDR1 SQVTM, CDR2 ANQGSEA. This CDR3 has 15 amino acids. V was clipped by 0 bases and J by 1 base, with 11 bases between them.

The chain employs TRBV5-4 and TRBJ2-7, with 8 bases fitting TRBD1. V was pared by 3 bases and J by 6 bases, with 11 bases of the junction left unmatched. This CDR3 has 15 residues. Germline loops: CDR1 SGHNT, CDR2 YYREEE (reference sequence). The CDR3 nucleotides are TGTGCCAGCAGCTCGCTGACAGGGGAGTATAGCGAGCAGTACTTC. It yields the protein CASSSLTGEYSEQYF.

The rearrangement joins TRBV28 to TRBJ1-2; TRBD1 aligns across 10 bases. The CDR3 has 13 amino acids. Losses at the gene ends were 8 bases for V and 4 bases for J; bases not matched to a gene: 4. Germline CDR1 MDHEN, CDR2 SYDVKM. For the CDR3, the DNA is TGTGCCAGCGGGGGACAGGGGATCTATGGCTACACCTTC. This sequence encodes CASGGQGIYGYTF.

The J gene is TRBJ2-1, the V gene TRBV7-9; TRBD1 is a possible D gene (6 bases). With 1 base removed from V and 12 bases from J, the gap between germline ends came to 16 bases. CDR3 size: 14 residues. Germline CDR1 reads SEHNR; CDR2 reads FQNEAQ (reference sequence). The CDR3 reads CASSLEGGGAPQFF. Written as DNA, the CDR3 is TGTGCCAGCAGCTTAGAAGGGGGTGGGGCCCCGCAGTTCTTC.

The V call is TRBV27, the J call TRBJ2-3; 12 bases match TRBD2. The CDR3 spans 14 residues. V shed 9 bases and J 5 bases; nucleotides not matched to a gene: 6. Germline values: CDR1 MNHEY, CDR2 SMNVEV (reference sequence). CDR3 sequence (DNA): TGTGCCAGACTGACTAGCGGGGGTGGAGATACGCAGTATTTT. Its translation is CARLTSGGGDTQYF.

The table lists this clone with a count of one. This sequence joins TRBV9 and TRBJ2-3; maybe TRBD2 (7 bases). CDR1 is SGDLS and CDR2 is YYNGEE in the germline V gene. Trimming removed 2 bases from V and 1 base from J, with 11 bases in between. The CDR3 extends over 15 amino acids. The CDR3 region is CASSVRRGRTDTQYF. CDR3 nucleotide sequence: TGTGCCAGCAGCGTGCGGCGGGGGCGCACAGATACGCAGTATTTT.

This chain joins TRBV30 and TRBJ2-3, with 14 bases identical to TRBD2. Germline V lookup: CDR1 GTSNPN, CDR2 SVGIG (reference sequence). The V segment lost 5 bases and the J segment 3 bases; nucleotides outside the gene matches: 4. The CDR3 loop spans 15 amino acids. This chain's CDR3 is CAWGGTSGRTDTQYF. DNA for the CDR3: TGTGCCTGGGGCGGGACTAGCGGGAGAACAGATACGCAGTATTTT.

V gene TRBV10-3 combines with J gene TRBJ2-2, with 10 nucleotides matching TRBD1. The CDR3 totals 17 residues. Losses at the gene ends were 2 bases for V and 5 bases for J; bases not matched to a gene: 8. Germline values: CDR1 ENHRY, CDR2 SYGVKD. The CDR3 sequence is CAISETGQGRKTGELFF. In DNA form, the CDR3 reads TGTGCCATCAGTGAGACGGGACAGGGGAGAAAGACCGGGGAGCTGTTTTTT.

This chain links TRBV5-1 with TRBJ2-7; possible D gene TRBD1, 6 bases. The CDR3 length is 16 residues. Germline V gives CDR1 SGHRS, CDR2 YFSETQ. The V and J ends lost 0 bases and 5 bases respectively, with 18 bases between them. The CDR3 is CASSLEPWTDGDEQYF. In DNA form, the CDR3 reads TGCGCCAGCAGCTTGGAGCCGTGGACAGACGGGGACGAGCAGTACTTC.

This clone has just one count. This chain uses TRBV5-1 with TRBJ2-1; TRBD2 matches 9 bases. Unmatched junction bases numbered 4, after V lost 0 bases and J lost 0 bases. The germline V gene has CDR1 SGHRS and CDR2 YFSETQ. The CDR3 covers 17 residues. The CDR3 DNA follows: TGCGCCAGCAGCTTGGCGGCGGGGGGGAGCTCCTACAATGAGCAGTTCTTC. Its translation is CASSLAAGGSSYNEQFF.

This clone was counted between two and nine times. The genes are TRBV19 and TRBJ1-5; 8 bases fit TRBD1. CDR1 and CDR2 from the germline V gene are LNHDA and SQIVND (reference sequence). The CDR3 has 16 residues. After removal of 1 base from V and 8 bases from J, the junction contained 10 bases not matched to a gene. CDR3 protein: CASSIGGQGGWEPQHF. The CDR3 DNA reads as TGTGCCAGTAGTATAGGTGGACAGGGCGGTTGGGAGCCCCAGCATTTT.

The rearrangement joins TRBV4-1 to TRBJ2-1; 7 nucleotides agree with TRBD2. CDR1 and CDR2 (germline): MGHRA, YSYEKL. The CDR3 runs to 17 residues. The J segment lost 7 bases and the V segment lost 0 bases, leaving 12 bases of the junction unmatched. CDR3 sequence: CASSQDFEGGSTNEQFF. The CDR3 bases are TGCGCCAGCAGCCAAGATTTTGAGGGAGGGTCCACGAATGAGCAGTTCTTC.